This entry is about one T cell receptor (beta chain). This entry belongs to a study of blood T cell repertoires in COVID-19. Trimming removed 3 bases from V and 1 base from J; junction bases left unmatched: 5. Germline V gene data show CDR1 as GTSNPN and CDR2 as SVGIG (reference sequence). The CDR3 runs to 15 residues. Generated by immunoSEQ multiplex PCR, the TCRdb table keeps only in-frame clones and is missing some. The sample includes 100,000 to 150,000 clones, 75% to 90% of them seen just once. The chain employs TRBV30 and TRBJ1-5; 8 bases agree with TRBD1. The sequencing input was PBMCs or T cells enriched from blood (not recorded which). This clonotype was sampled from a woman aged 45-65 years who had recovered from COVID-19. As DNA, the CDR3 is TGTGCCTGGAGCCCGGGACAGGCCAGCAATCAGCCCCAGCATTTT. Protein sequence: CAWSPGQASNQPQHF. Full variable domain (outside the CDR3, taken from reference TRBV30 and TRBJ1-5): SQTIHQWPATLVQPVGSPLSLECTVEGTSNPNLYWYRQAAGRGLQLLFYSVGIGQISSEVPQNLSASRPQDRQFILSSKKLLLSDSGFYLCAWSPGQASNQPQHFGDGTRLSIL.